The T cell receptor beta chain described here comes from a study of cytomegalovirus exposure and HLA in healthy donors. Here immunoSEQ multiplex PCR was the method, and the copy in TCRdb shows in-frame clones only, minus some. The sample carries around 63,000 clones, 90% to 96% recorded once. The ends were cut back, 5 bases at V and 0 bases at J, with 10 bases in the middle. This CDR3 is built from 14 residues. Germline V gene sequence: CDR1 SGHNT, CDR2 YENEEA. A word on this clone: Its target is not known.

The 120-subject validation cohort, separate from the 666-subject first cohort, included the donors. Regarding the study as a whole: Published work reported that the classifier diagnosed cytomegalovirus status with high specificity and sensitivity. Rarity marked most TCR sequences, yet some public TCRs occurred in many donors.

The sample comprised PBMCs. The chain couples TRBV11-3 to TRBJ2-5; D is ambiguous. The source is a young woman in good health and CMV-seronegative. CDR3 in amino acids: CASSPGGDQETQYF. Written as DNA, the CDR3 is TGTGCCAGCAGCCCCGGTGGAGACCAAGAGACCCAGTACTTC.